These 10 T cell receptor beta chains were all obtained from the same sample, sequenced in a study of OX40 agonist ivuxolimab in advanced cancers. The table came from immunoSEQ multiplex PCR; TCRdb's copy has only in-frame clones and leaves some out. The table lists tens of thousands of clones, 75% to 90% of them singletons. Sequencing used CD4+ or CD8+ T cells sorted from blood, obtained in a trial of the OX40 agonist ivuxolimab. Every receptor here comes from an adult with an advanced solid tumor such as melanoma, head and neck, liver or kidney cancer.

This chain joins TRBV4-2 and TRBJ1-6; no reliable D call. Germline V lookup: CDR1 LGHNA, CDR2 YNFKEQ. The V end lost 5 bases, the J end lost 6 bases, and 14 bases lay between the germline ends. The CDR3 totals 15 residues. CDR3 nucleotide sequence: TGTGCCAGCAGCTTGCCGCAGGCGATTAATTCACCCCTCCACTTT. Translation gives CASSLPQAINSPLHF.

CDR3 residues: CASSWTGATEAFF. The CDR3 DNA is TGTGCCAGCAGCTGGACAGGGGCTACTGAAGCTTTCTTT. The chain has TRBV7-2 and TRBJ1-1; TRBD1 matches 9 bases. This CDR3 region has 13 residues. Trimming cost V 4 bases and J 5 bases; bases outside gene matches: 2. From germline, CDR1 is SGHTA and CDR2 FQGNSA. Using reference TRBV7-2 and TRBJ1-1 for the parts outside the CDR3, the full variable domain is GAGVSQSPSNKVTEKGKDVELRCDPISGHTALYWYRQSLGQGLEFLIYFQGNSAPDKSGLPSDRFSAERTGGSVSTLTIQRTQQEDSAVYLCASSWTGATEAFFGQGTRLTVV.

The gene calls are TRBV4-1 and TRBJ1-4; 8 bases are a match to TRBD1. CDR3 length: 14 residues. Looked up from germline, CDR1 is MGHRA and CDR2 is YSYEKL. V was clipped by 4 bases and J by 2 bases; unmatched bases: 0. In DNA form, the CDR3 reads TGCGCCAGCAGCCGGACAGGGACTAATGAAAAACTGTTTTTT. It yields the protein CASSRTGTNEKLFF.

The gene calls are TRBV7-9 and TRBJ2-7; 11 bases match TRBD2. This CDR3 spans 16 amino acids. V was clipped by 5 bases and J by 2 bases; unmatched bases: 8. Per germline, CDR1 SEHNR and CDR2 FQNEAQ (reference sequence). For the CDR3, the DNA is TGTGCCAGCAGCGCTTCCATAGCGGGAGGGCCCTACGAGCAGTACTTC. It encodes CASSASIAGGPYEQYF.

The V and J genes are TRBV11-1 and TRBJ2-7; no clear D. The CDR3 has 12 amino acids. Trimming shortened V by 1 base and J by 5 bases, and 6 bases separated the two germline ends. Germline CDR1 SGHAT, CDR2 FQDESV (reference sequence). This CDR3 reads CASSLVYHEQYF. CDR3 DNA: TGTGCCAGCAGCTTAGTCTACCACGAGCAGTACTTC.

J is TRBJ2-5 and V is TRBV2, with D perhaps given as TRBD1 or TRBD2 (5 bases each). The length of the CDR3 is 15 residues. Trimming took off 6 bases at V and 9 bases at J, with 23 bases between the two ends. Germline CDR1 SNHLY, CDR2 FYNNEI. The CDR3, as DNA: TGTGCCAGCAGGGGGACGACAGACCCAAGAGTCCCCCAGTACTTC. This codes for CASRGTTDPRVPQYF. The variable domain in full, completed from reference TRBV2 and TRBJ2-5, reads EPEVTQTPSHQVTQMGQEVILRCVPISNHLYFYWYRQILGQKVEFLVSFYNNEISEKSEIFDDQFSVERPDGSNFTLKIRSTKLEDSAMYFCASRGTTDPRVPQYFGPGTRLLVL.

The J gene is TRBJ2-2, the V gene TRBV5-4, with 7 positions matching TRBD1. The CDR3 spans 12 residues. Germline V lookup: CDR1 SGHNT, CDR2 YYREEE (reference sequence). The V segment lost 3 bases and the J segment 7 bases; nucleotides outside the gene matches: 0. The CDR3 loop reads CASSWDSGELFF. CDR3 coding DNA: TGTGCCAGCAGCTGGGACAGCGGGGAGCTGTTTTTT.

This clone has more than one count but fewer than ten. The rearrangement links TRBV7-2 to TRBJ1-2, with a possible D match to TRBD1 (5 bases). The V and J ends lost 0 bases and 5 bases respectively, with 10 bases between them. The germline CDR1 and CDR2 sequences are SGHTA and FQGNSA. CDR3 size: 14 residues. CDR3 protein: CASSLAGPGYGYTF. In DNA, the CDR3 is TGTGCCAGCAGCTTAGCGGGGCCAGGGTATGGCTACACCTTC.

The V call is TRBV7-8, the J call TRBJ2-3, with D maybe TRBD2 (6 bases). The germline V gene has CDR1 SGHVS and CDR2 FQNEAQ. Trimming left V 3 bases short and J 4 bases short, with 11 bases between. The CDR3 is 14 residues long. The CDR3 is CASSFQTSADTQYF. The CDR3 nucleotides are TGTGCCAGCAGCTTCCAGACTAGTGCAGATACGCAGTATTTT.

The rearrangement uses TRBV28 and TRBJ1-2; D is ambiguous. The CDR3 is made up of 15 amino acids. Per germline, CDR1 MDHEN and CDR2 SYDVKM. Trimming removed 0 bases from V and 0 bases from J, with 8 bases in between. The DNA for the CDR3 is TGTGCCAGCAGTTTATGGCCATCTTCTAACTATGGCTACACCTTC. Its protein product is CASSLWPSSNYGYTF.